A selection of T cell receptor beta chains follows, all from one sample in a study of blood T cell repertoires in COVID-19. Produced via immunoSEQ multiplex PCR; TCRdb's table is partial and in-frame only. The repertoire holds 130,000 to 150,000 clones, around nine tenths seen once, with more than 3.5% in the top ten. Sequenced material: peripheral blood. The receptors derive from a woman in her thirties or forties with acute or convalescent COVID-19. Each CDR3 is given with its conserved first and last residue. The D gene is left open where the match is weak. Size values are once, few and many counts, or a class for expanded clones, and some rows have none.

cdr3_length j_call v_call clone_size d_call cdr3_aa cdr3_nt
15 TRBJ1-1 TRBV28 - - CASSSSGAAGLEAFF TGTGCCAGCAGTTCCTCAGGGGCCGCGGGTCTTGAAGCTTTCTTT
12 TRBJ2-1 TRBV29-1 - TRBD2 CSVFPSGGLRFF TGCAGCGTTTTTCCTAGCGGGGGGCTACGGTTCTTC
14 TRBJ2-7 TRBV5-3 - - CARRPRWSSYEQYF TGTGCCAGAAGACCTCGTTGGAGCTCCTACGAGCAGTACTTC
16 TRBJ2-2 TRBV2 few - CASRWKREPGTGELFF TGTGCCAGCAGATGGAAAAGGGAGCCGGGCACCGGGGAGCTGTTTTTT
12 TRBJ1-1 TRBV14 - - CASSLLRTEAFF TGTGCCAGCAGCCTGCTGCGGACTGAAGCTTTCTTT
15 TRBJ2-3 TRBV6-4 - TRBD1 CASSDQQGGTDTQYF TGTGCCAGCAGTGACCAACAGGGGGGCACAGATACGCAGTATTTT
15 TRBJ1-4 TRBV10-3 - TRBD1 CAISERDSDNEKLFF TGTGCCATCAGTGAGCGGGACAGTGATAATGAAAAACTGTTTTTT
11 TRBJ1-1 TRBV30 - TRBD1 CAWSGGTVAFF TGTGCCTGGAGTGGCGGGACAGTAGCTTTCTTT
15 TRBJ1-2 TRBV4-3 - TRBD1 CASSQSRDRLSGYTF TGCGCCAGCAGCCAGTCAAGGGACAGGCTCTCTGGCTACACCTTC
16 TRBJ2-7 TRBV5-4 - - CASSLSYRTASYEQYF TGTGCCAGCAGCTTGTCATATCGTACAGCATCCTACGAGCAGTACTTC
14 TRBJ2-1 TRBV9 - - CASSVGLGGNEQFF TGTGCCAGCAGCGTAGGCCTAGGGGGCAATGAGCAGTTCTTC
14 TRBJ1-1 TRBV10-3 - TRBD1 CAISADRGGTEAFF TGTGCCATCAGTGCCGACAGGGGCGGCACTGAAGCTTTCTTT
14 TRBJ1-2 TRBV19 once TRBD1 CASSRSGTGGVYTF TGTGCCAGTAGTAGATCCGGGACAGGGGGCGTCTACACCTTC
15 TRBJ2-1 TRBV11-3 - - CASSLSELWEDEQFF TGTGCCAGCAGCTTGAGTGAGCTGTGGGAGGATGAGCAGTTCTTC
14 TRBJ1-1 TRBV4-3 - - CASSQDHISQEAFF TGCGCCAGCAGCCAAGATCATATAAGCCAAGAAGCTTTCTTT
18 TRBJ2-7 TRBV27 once TRBD2 CASSLKFARTSGAYEQYF TGTGCCAGCAGTTTGAAATTCGCTCGGACTAGCGGGGCCTACGAGCAGTACTTC
16 TRBJ2-7 TRBV27 - TRBD2 CASSRGLAGNSYEQYF TGTGCCAGCAGCCGGGGACTAGCGGGCAACTCCTACGAGCAGTACTTC
15 TRBJ1-2 TRBV15 once - CATSRDRQGGNGYTF TGTGCCACCAGCAGAGACAGGCAGGGAGGGAATGGCTACACCTTC
17 TRBJ2-1 TRBV5-8 - TRBD2 CASSSLFWREDYNEQFF TGTGCCAGCAGCTCTCTTTTCTGGCGGGAGGACTACAATGAGCAGTTCTTC
16 TRBJ2-1 TRBV7-2 few - CASSLVRRSSYNEQFF TGTGCCAGCAGCTTAGTTCGCCGCAGCTCCTACAATGAGCAGTTCTTC
16 TRBJ1-1 TRBV2 - - CASSAPGGEGGTEAFF TGTGCCAGCAGTGCCCCGGGAGGTGAGGGGGGCACTGAAGCTTTCTTT
16 TRBJ1-2 TRBV29-1 - - CSVDSGRKAGDYGYTF TGCAGCGTTGATTCAGGCAGGAAAGCGGGCGACTATGGCTACACCTTC
14 TRBJ1-5 TRBV2 - TRBD1 CASSGDRVTKAQHF TGTGCCAGCAGTGGAGACAGGGTAACAAAGGCCCAGCATTTT
13 TRBJ1-1 TRBV7-3 - - CASSLRVDTEAFF TGTGCCAGCAGCCTACGGGTTGACACTGAAGCTTTCTTT
14 TRBJ1-1 TRBV28 - - CASKVGQMNTEAFF TGTGCCAGCAAAGTAGGACAAATGAACACTGAAGCTTTCTTT
18 TRBJ2-3 TRBV5-1 - TRBD2 CASSSDGTSGVRTDTQYF TGCGCCAGCAGCTCGGACGGGACTAGCGGGGTTCGCACAGATACGCAGTATTTT
13 TRBJ1-2 TRBV29-1 - TRBD1 CSTIDRESYGYTF TGCAGCACGATCGACAGGGAGAGCTATGGCTACACCTTC
15 TRBJ2-7 TRBV7-9 - - CASSLRSLETGEQYF TGTGCCAGCAGCTTAAGGTCCCTGGAGACGGGCGAGCAGTACTTC
16 TRBJ2-2 TRBV5-1 - TRBD1 CASSTGTGENTGELFF TGCGCCAGCAGCACCGGGACAGGAGAAAACACCGGGGAGCTGTTTTTT
14 TRBJ1-4 TRBV5-1 few - CASSIEGTNEKLFF TGCGCCAGCAGCATCGAGGGAACTAATGAAAAACTGTTTTTT
15 TRBJ1-6 TRBV2 few TRBD1 CASTKGGQGNSPLHF TGTGCCAGCACCAAAGGGGGACAGGGGAACTCACCCCTCCACTTT
14 TRBJ1-3 TRBV5-6 few - CASSNRAPGNTIYF TGTGCCAGCAGTAACAGGGCACCGGGAAACACCATATATTTT
17 TRBJ1-6 TRBV30 - TRBD1 CAWSRGTGRPYNSPLHF TGTGCCTGGAGTCGTGGGACAGGGAGGCCTTATAATTCACCCCTCCACTTT
15 TRBJ2-3 TRBV6-2/TRBV6-3 once TRBD2 CASSQGTNGGGTQYF TGTGCCAGCAGCCAGGGAACCAATGGCGGGGGTACGCAGTATTTT
13 TRBJ2-7 TRBV30 - - CAWSGGFDYEQYF TGTGCCTGGAGTGGTGGCTTTGACTACGAGCAGTACTTC
15 TRBJ2-7 TRBV21-1 - - CASSKADRGENEQYF TGTGCCAGCAGCAAAGCTGACAGGGGGGAAAACGAGCAGTACTTC
11 TRBJ2-7 TRBV5-5 - - CASSSGAEQYF TGTGCCAGCAGCTCAGGGGCCGAGCAGTACTTC
15 TRBJ2-5 TRBV5-1 - TRBD2 CASSPTSGGRETQYF TGCGCCAGCAGCCCGACTAGCGGGGGTAGGGAGACCCAGTACTTC
16 TRBJ1-6 TRBV3-1/TRBV3-2 - - CASSQETRVLGSPLHF TGTGCCAGCAGCCAAGAAACCAGGGTCCTAGGTTCACCCCTCCACTTT
14 TRBJ2-4 TRBV18 - TRBD1 CASSPRDSKNIQYF TGTGCCAGCTCACCACGGGACAGCAAAAACATTCAGTACTTC
15 TRBJ1-2 TRBV27 - - CASSPTLDGFYGYTF TGTGCCAGCAGTCCGACCCTAGACGGCTTCTATGGCTACACCTTC
12 TRBJ1-1 TRBV29-1 - TRBD1 CSVTGGHTEAFF TGCAGCGTTACAGGGGGACACACTGAAGCTTTCTTT
13 TRBJ1-1 TRBV9 - TRBD1 CASRAGGYTEAFF TGTGCCAGCAGGGCAGGGGGCTACACTGAAGCTTTCTTT
13 TRBJ2-5 TRBV11-2 - - CASSLDSRDPQYF TGTGCCAGCAGCTTAGATTCTCGGGATCCCCAGTACTTC
15 TRBJ2-4 TRBV5-1 - TRBD1 CASSETGGVKNIQYF TGCGCCAGCAGCGAAACAGGGGGCGTAAAAAACATTCAGTACTTC
13 TRBJ1-4 TRBV23-1 - - CASSHSYNEKLFF TGCGCCAGCAGTCACTCGTATAATGAAAAACTGTTTTTT
16 TRBJ1-1 TRBV5-5 - TRBD1 CASSLARGQGNTEAFF TGTGCCAGCAGCTTGGCCAGGGGGCAAGGGAACACTGAAGCTTTCTTT
12 TRBJ2-3 TRBV12-3/TRBV12-4 - - CASSTSTDTQYF TGTGCCAGCAGTACTAGCACAGATACGCAGTATTTT
16 TRBJ2-3 TRBV6-2/TRBV6-3 - TRBD1 CASSASDRGRTDTQYF TGTGCCAGCAGTGCCTCGGACAGGGGAAGGACAGATACGCAGTATTTT